This T cell receptor (beta chain) was profiled in a study of T cells in Graves' hyperthyroidism and ophthalmopathy. Remarks on this clonotype: Antigen unknown.

Uncontrolled infection, other autoimmune disease, pregnancy or lactation led to exclusion. Together with thyroid ultrasound, orbital computed tomography, serum thyroxine and TRAb, clinical symptoms were used for diagnoses. The CDR3 loop spans 11 amino acids. Between the trimmed V and J ends, which lost 5 bases and 5 bases, there was a span of 10 bases. CDR1 is SQVTM, CDR2 ANQGSEA, per germline. Study-level results: Before onset, by a median of around six months, the model predicted ophthalmopathy.

The CDR3 regions of TCR beta were amplified from RNA transcripts. A set of HTBI primers served as the primers for a first-round RT-PCR of the TCR CDR3. Each CDR3 protein gets one entry after TCRdb re-called the multiplex PCR reads with MiXCR. The sample shows around 540,000 distinct CDR3 sequences, more than 45% of them seen only once. This receptor was obtained from a woman between 18 and 30 years old with Graves' hyperthyroidism. Sequencing used peripheral blood or thyroid tissue (not recorded which). This chain links TRBV29-1 with TRBJ2-7, with D possibly being TRBD1 (6 bases). Here the CDR3 DNA reads TGCAGCGTTAGACAGGACCACGAGCAGTACTTC. Translation: CSVRQDHEQYF.